This TCR beta chain was sequenced during a study of T cells in narcolepsy. Points from the study as a whole: Comparing one patient's CSF and blood CD4+ clonotypes highlighted HCRT- and TRIB2-specific autoreactive clonotypes. Some memory CD4+ repertoires had no autoreactive clone sequences.

Clones were read by immunoSEQ multiplex PCR, and TCRdb kept only the in-frame ones, dropping some. The table has 30,000 or so clones, under 85% seen once. For this clone: Its target is not known.

Germline V lookup: CDR1 GTSNPN, CDR2 SVGIG (reference sequence). J lost 7 bases, V lost 3 bases, and 10 bases had no gene match. The CDR3 extends over 15 amino acids. The TCR sequence derives from a human donor with narcolepsy. The chain recombines TRBV30 with TRBJ1-4, with 8 positions matching TRBD1. The sequencing sample was made of CD45RA- memory CD4+ T cells from PBMCs. The CDR3 DNA reads as TGTGCCTGGAGCGCTCCAGGGGGCCTTCGTGAAAAACTGTTTTTT. Protein: CAWSAPGGLREKLFF. Supplemented by reference TRBV30 and TRBJ1-4, the full variable domain reads SQTIHQWPATLVQPVGSPLSLECTVEGTSNPNLYWYRQAAGRGLQLLFYSVGIGQISSEVPQNLSASRPQDRQFILSSKKLLLSDSGFYLCAWSAPGGLREKLFFGSGTQLSVL.